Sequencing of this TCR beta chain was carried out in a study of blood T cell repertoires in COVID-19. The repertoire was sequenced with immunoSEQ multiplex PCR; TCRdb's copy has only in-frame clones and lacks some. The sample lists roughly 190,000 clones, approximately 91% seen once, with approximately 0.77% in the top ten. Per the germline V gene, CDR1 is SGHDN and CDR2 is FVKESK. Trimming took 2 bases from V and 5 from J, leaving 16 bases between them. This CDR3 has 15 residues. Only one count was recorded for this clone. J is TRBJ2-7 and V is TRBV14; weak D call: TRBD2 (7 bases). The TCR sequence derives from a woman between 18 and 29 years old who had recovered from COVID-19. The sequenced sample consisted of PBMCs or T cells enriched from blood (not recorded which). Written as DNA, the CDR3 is TGTGCCAGCAGCCAACGAGGGGGAGGGCAGCACGAGCAGTACTTC. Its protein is CASSQRGGGQHEQYF.